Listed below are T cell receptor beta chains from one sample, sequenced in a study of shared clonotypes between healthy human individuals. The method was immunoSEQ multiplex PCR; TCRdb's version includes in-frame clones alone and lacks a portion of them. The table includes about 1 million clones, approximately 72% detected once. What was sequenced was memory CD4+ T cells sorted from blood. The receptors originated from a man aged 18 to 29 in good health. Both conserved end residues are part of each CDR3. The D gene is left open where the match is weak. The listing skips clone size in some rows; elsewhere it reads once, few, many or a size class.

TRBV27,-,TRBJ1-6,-,CASARETNYNSPLHF,TGTGCCAGCGCCCGCGAGACGAATTATAATTCACCCCTCCACTTT
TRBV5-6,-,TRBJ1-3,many,CASSLAGGSSGNTIYF,TGTGCCAGCAGCTTGGCGGGGGGGAGCTCTGGAAACACCATATATTTT
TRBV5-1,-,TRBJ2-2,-,CASSLREQGFGTGELFF,TGCGCCAGCAGCTTGAGGGAGCAGGGGTTTGGCACCGGGGAGCTGTTTTTT
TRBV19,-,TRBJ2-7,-,CASSIQPGPYEQYF,TGTGCCAGTAGTATTCAACCGGGACCCTACGAGCAGTACTTC
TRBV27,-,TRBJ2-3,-,CASSWGRDTDTQYF,TGTGCCAGCAGTTGGGGTAGGGACACAGATACGCAGTATTTT
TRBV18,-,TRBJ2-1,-,CASSPRREDEQFF,TGTGCCAGCTCACCGCGAAGAGAAGATGAGCAGTTCTTC
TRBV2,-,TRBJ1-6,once,CASMPGPSYNSPLHF,TGTGCCAGCATGCCGGGACCCTCCTATAATTCACCCCTCCACTTT
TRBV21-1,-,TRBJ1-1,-,CASSKAWGPVAFF,TGTGCCAGCAGCAAAGCGTGGGGACCTGTAGCTTTCTTT
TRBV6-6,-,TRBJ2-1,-,CASTPPLRREQFF,TGTGCCAGCACTCCCCCGTTGAGACGGGAGCAGTTCTTC
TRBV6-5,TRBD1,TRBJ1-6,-,CASTRGQAHNSPLHF,TGTGCCAGCACCCGAGGACAGGCCCATAATTCACCCCTCCACTTT
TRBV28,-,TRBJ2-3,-,CASSSSGGTDTQYF,TGTGCCAGCAGTTCTTCTGGCGGTACAGATACGCAGTATTTT
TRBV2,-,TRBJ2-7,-,CASRSQGSSYEQYF,TGTGCCAGCAGATCTCAAGGATCGTCCTACGAGCAGTACTTC
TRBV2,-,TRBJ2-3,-,CASRTGPTTDTQYF,TGTGCCAGCAGAACCGGGCCTACCACAGATACGCAGTATTTT
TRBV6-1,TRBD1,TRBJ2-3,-,CASSPRDRFTDTQYF,TGTGCCAGCAGCCCCCGGGACAGGTTTACAGATACGCAGTATTTT
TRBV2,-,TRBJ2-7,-,CASSEGMTGAYEQYF,TGTGCCAGCAGTGAAGGGATGACTGGTGCCTACGAGCAGTACTTC
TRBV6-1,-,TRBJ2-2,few,CASIRSGVNTGELFF,TGTGCCAGCATTAGGAGTGGGGTAAACACCGGGGAGCTGTTTTTT
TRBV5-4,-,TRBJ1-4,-,CASSLLAGDEKLFF,TGTGCCAGCAGCTTGCTTGCAGGTGATGAAAAACTGTTTTTT
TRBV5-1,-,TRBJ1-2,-,CASSSQNYGYTF,TGCGCCAGCAGCTCTCAGAACTATGGCTACACCTTC
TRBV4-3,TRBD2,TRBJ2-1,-,CASSLNPPLAGELYNEQFF,TGCGCCAGCAGCCTCAATCCGCCACTAGCGGGAGAATTGTACAATGAGCAGTTCTTC
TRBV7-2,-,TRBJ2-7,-,CASSDIPDRSFVEQYF,TGTGCCAGCAGCGATATACCTGACAGAAGTTTTGTCGAGCAGTACTTC
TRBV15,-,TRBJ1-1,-,CATSNPYSMNTEAFF,TGTGCCACCAGTAATCCCTACAGCATGAACACTGAAGCTTTCTTT
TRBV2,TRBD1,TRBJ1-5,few,CASSGGQGHRQPQHF,TGTGCCAGCAGTGGAGGACAGGGGCACCGTCAGCCCCAGCATTTT
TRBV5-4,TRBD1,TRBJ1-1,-,CASSSQGFGTEAFF,TGTGCCAGCAGCTCACAGGGGTTCGGCACTGAAGCTTTCTTT
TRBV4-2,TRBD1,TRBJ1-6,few,CASRQGQGGGNSPLHF,TGTGCCAGCAGACAGGGACAGGGGGGCGGTAATTCACCCCTCCACTTT
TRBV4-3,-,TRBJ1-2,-,CASSQGGSGGANYGYTF,TGCGCCAGCAGCCAAGGCGGCTCGGGGGGGGCCAACTATGGCTACACCTTC
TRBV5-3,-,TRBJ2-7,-,CARSPSYEQYF,TGTGCCAGAAGCCCTTCCTACGAGCAGTACTTC
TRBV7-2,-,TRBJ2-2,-,CASRPLRGAGELFF,TGTGCCAGCAGGCCTCTCAGGGGGGCCGGGGAGCTGTTTTTT
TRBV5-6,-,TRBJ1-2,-,CASSPRQAPGNYGYTF,TGTGCCAGCAGCCCGCGACAGGCACCGGGGAACTATGGCTACACCTTC
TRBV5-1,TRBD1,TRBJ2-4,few,CASSLGQGPIAKNIQYF,TGCGCCAGCAGCTTGGGACAGGGACCAATAGCCAAAAACATTCAGTACTTC
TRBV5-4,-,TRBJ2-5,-,CASSPRGVGGVQETQYF,TGTGCCAGCAGCCCCAGGGGTGTAGGGGGAGTCCAAGAGACCCAGTACTTC
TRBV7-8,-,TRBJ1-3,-,CASSGVRGNTIYF,TGTGCCAGCAGCGGAGTCCGCGGAAACACCATATATTTT
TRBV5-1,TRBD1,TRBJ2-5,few,CASSLEGTGTGKTQYF,TGCGCCAGCAGCTTGGAAGGGACAGGGACAGGGAAGACCCAGTACTTC
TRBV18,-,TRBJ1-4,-,CASSPPAGAYATNEKLFF,TGTGCCAGCTCACCACCGGCAGGGGCTTATGCAACTAATGAAAAACTGTTTTTT
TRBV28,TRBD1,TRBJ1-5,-,CASSLRGQGVQPQHF,TGTGCCAGCAGTTTACGGGGACAGGGGGTTCAGCCCCAGCATTTT
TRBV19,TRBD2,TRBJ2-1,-,CASSRLALTDEQFF,TGTGCCAGTAGTAGACTAGCCCTGACCGATGAGCAGTTCTTC
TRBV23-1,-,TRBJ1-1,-,CASSQSVEGNTEAFF,TGCGCCAGCAGTCAATCCGTGGAGGGAAACACTGAAGCTTTCTTT
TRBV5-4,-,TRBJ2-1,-,CASSPSGGGEQFF,TGTGCCAGCAGCCCATCAGGGGGAGGTGAGCAGTTCTTC
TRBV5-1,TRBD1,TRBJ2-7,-,CASSQGQFYEQYF,TGCGCCAGCAGCCAGGGACAGTTCTACGAGCAGTACTTC
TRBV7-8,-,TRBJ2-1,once,CASSLDPNLGEQFF,TGTGCCAGCAGCTTAGATCCTAACCTGGGTGAGCAGTTCTTC
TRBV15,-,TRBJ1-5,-,CATGRTAGGPQHF,TGTGCCACCGGGAGAACCGCGGGGGGGCCCCAGCATTTT
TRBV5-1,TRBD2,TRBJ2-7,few,CASTAGGGDHEQYF,TGCGCCAGCACCGCCGGGGGGGGTGACCACGAGCAGTACTTC
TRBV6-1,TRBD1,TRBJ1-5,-,CASSPTGGYQPQHF,TGTGCCAGCAGTCCTACAGGGGGCTATCAGCCCCAGCATTTT
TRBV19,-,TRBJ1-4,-,CASSPRRRENEKLFF,TGTGCCAGTAGTCCCCGACGTAGGGAAAATGAAAAACTGTTTTTT
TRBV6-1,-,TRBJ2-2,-,CASSPLGAGELFF,TGTGCCAGCAGTCCCCTGGGGGCCGGGGAGCTGTTTTTT
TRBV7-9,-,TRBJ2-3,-,CASSLEAGSTDTQYF,TGTGCCAGCAGCTTAGAGGCCGGGAGCACAGATACGCAGTATTTT
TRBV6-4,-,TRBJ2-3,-,CASSAEGEGADTQYF,TGTGCCAGCAGTGCCGAGGGAGAAGGGGCAGATACGCAGTATTTT
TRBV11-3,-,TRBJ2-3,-,CASSLGGWDTDTQYF,TGTGCCAGCAGCTTGGGAGGTTGGGACACAGATACGCAGTATTTT
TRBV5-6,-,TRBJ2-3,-,CASSREPGGVTDTQYF,TGTGCCAGCAGCCGCGAGCCCGGCGGGGTCACAGATACGCAGTATTTT
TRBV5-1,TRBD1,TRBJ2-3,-,CASSTGQGADTQYF,TGCGCCAGCAGCACGGGACAGGGGGCAGATACGCAGTATTTT
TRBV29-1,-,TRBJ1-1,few,CSVETQVNTEAFF,TGCAGCGTTGAGACCCAAGTGAACACTGAAGCTTTCTTT
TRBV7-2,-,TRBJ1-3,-,CASSSLAQVAGNTIYF,TGTGCCAGCAGCTCTCTTGCCCAGGTCGCAGGAAACACCATATATTTT
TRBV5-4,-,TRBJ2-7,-,CASSSGLLNGYEQYF,TGTGCCAGCAGCTCGGGACTTCTCAACGGGTACGAGCAGTACTTC
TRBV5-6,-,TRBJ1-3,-,CASSFLQGGNTIYF,TGTGCCAGCAGCTTCCTGCAGGGGGGAAACACCATATATTTT
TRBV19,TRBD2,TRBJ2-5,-,CASSRNFRGLQLETQYF,TGTGCCAGTAGTAGGAATTTTCGGGGACTACAGCTGGAGACCCAGTACTTC
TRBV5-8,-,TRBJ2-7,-,CASGTGRFAYEQYF,TGTGCCAGCGGAACGGGACGGTTTGCCTACGAGCAGTACTTC
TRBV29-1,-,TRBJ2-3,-,CSVETLIGTDTQYF,TGCAGCGTTGAAACCCTGATAGGCACAGATACGCAGTATTTT
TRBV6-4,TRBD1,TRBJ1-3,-,CAKHVDRDAGNTIYF,TGTGCCAAACATGTGGACAGGGACGCCGGAAACACCATATATTTT
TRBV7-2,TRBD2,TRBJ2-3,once,CASSLVAVSGRASTDTQYF,TGTGCCAGCAGCTTAGTGGCGGTTAGCGGGAGGGCTAGCACAGATACGCAGTATTTT
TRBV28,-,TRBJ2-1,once,CASSFLATGGDEQFF,TGTGCCAGCAGTTTCTTAGCGACGGGCGGCGATGAGCAGTTCTTC